This entry concerns a single T cell receptor beta chain. The data are from a study of shared clonotypes between healthy human individuals. This CDR3 contains 14 residues. Trimming took 5 bases from V and 7 from J, leaving 17 bases between them. Germline CDR1 GTSNPN, CDR2 SVGIG (reference sequence). Method: immunoSEQ multiplex PCR; TCRdb's copy keeps in-frame clones and lacks some. Seen here are roughly 2,300,000 clones, just under 95% observed once, and the top ten hold around 0.4%. This receptor was taken from a man between 18 and 29 years old in good health. Some clones in this sample may be carry-over from other donors' samples. Specimen: naive CD4+ T cells from PBMCs. As for subset: CD45RA+ positively selected. V usage is TRBV30 and J usage is TRBJ1-4; TRBD1 is a possible D gene (5 bases). The CDR3, as DNA: TGTGCCTGGCCGACCGGACCGGGGGGTGAAAAACTGTTTTTT. It codes for CAWPTGPGGEKLFF.